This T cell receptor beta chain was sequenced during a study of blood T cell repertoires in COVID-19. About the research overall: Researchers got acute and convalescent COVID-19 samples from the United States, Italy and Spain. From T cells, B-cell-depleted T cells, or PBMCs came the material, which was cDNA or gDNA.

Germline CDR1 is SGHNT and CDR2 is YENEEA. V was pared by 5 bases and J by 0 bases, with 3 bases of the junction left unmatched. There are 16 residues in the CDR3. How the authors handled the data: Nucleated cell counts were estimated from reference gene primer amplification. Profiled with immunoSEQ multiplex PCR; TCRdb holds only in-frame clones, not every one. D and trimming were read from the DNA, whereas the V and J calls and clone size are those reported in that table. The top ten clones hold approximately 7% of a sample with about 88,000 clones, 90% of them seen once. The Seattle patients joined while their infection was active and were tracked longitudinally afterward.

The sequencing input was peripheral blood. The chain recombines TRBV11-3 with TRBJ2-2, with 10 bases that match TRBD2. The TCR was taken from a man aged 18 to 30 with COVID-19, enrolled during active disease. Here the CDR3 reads CASSRLAGANTGELFF. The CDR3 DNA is TGTGCCAGCAGCAGGCTAGCGGGAGCGAACACCGGGGAGCTGTTTTTT.